This T cell receptor (beta chain) was identified during a study of blood T cells in healthy people across ages. This clonotype has only a few counts. Germline V lookup: CDR1 SQVTM, CDR2 ANQGSEA. The CDR3 totals 12 residues. V lost 6 bases, J lost 5 bases, and 5 bases stayed unmatched. A second PCR of 7 to 11 cycles used a sample-barcoded 5' primer and a J-beta primer mix. From the 5' RACE reads, TCRdb called clonotypes with MiXCR, one entry per CDR3 protein. The profile covers 900,000 to 950,000 distinct CDR3 sequences, with approximately 32% appearing a single time and roughly 10% taken by the ten largest. These data were also filed under a second study, of T cells of mothers and their children.

Sequencing input: blood. The TCR originated in a middle-aged woman in good health. V and J are TRBV29-1 and TRBJ1-1; 8 bases agree with TRBD1. CDR3 loop: CSVQGDNTEAFF. In DNA form, the CDR3 reads TGCAGCGTACAGGGGGACAATACTGAAGCTTTCTTT.